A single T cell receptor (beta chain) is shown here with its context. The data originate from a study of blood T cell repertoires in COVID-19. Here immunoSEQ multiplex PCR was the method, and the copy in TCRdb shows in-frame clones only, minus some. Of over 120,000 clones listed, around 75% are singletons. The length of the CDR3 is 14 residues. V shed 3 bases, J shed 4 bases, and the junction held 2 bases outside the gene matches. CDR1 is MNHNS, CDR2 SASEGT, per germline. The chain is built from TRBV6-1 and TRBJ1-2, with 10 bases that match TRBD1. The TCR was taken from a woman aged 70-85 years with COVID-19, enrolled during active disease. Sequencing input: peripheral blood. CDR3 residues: CASSEGQGFYGYTF. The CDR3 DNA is TGTGCCAGCAGTGAGGGACAGGGGTTCTATGGCTACACCTTC.